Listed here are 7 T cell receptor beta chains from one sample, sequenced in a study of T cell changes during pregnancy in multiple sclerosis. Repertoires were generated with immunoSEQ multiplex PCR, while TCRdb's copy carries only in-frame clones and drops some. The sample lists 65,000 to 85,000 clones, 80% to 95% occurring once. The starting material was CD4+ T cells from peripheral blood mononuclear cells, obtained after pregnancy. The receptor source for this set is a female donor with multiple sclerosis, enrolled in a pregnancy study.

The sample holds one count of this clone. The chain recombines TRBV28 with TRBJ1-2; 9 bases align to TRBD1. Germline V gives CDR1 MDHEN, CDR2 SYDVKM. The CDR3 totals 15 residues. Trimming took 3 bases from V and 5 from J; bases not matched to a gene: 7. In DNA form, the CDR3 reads TGTGCCAGCAGTTTCGGGACAGGGAGGCCATATGGCTACACCTTC. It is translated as CASSFGTGRPYGYTF.

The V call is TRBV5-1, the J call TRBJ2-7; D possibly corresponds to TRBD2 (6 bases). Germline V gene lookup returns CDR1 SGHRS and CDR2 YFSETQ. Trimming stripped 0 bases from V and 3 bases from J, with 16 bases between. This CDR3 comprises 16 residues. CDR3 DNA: TGCGCCAGCAGCTTGGCCGGGGGACGGGCGAACTACGAGCAGTACTTC. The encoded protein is CASSLAGGRANYEQYF.

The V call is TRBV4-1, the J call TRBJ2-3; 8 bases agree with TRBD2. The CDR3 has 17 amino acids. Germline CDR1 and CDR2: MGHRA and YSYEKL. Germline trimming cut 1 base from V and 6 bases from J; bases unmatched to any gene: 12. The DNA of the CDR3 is TGCGCCAGCAGCCAAGGACGCCGGGGGGGAGTAAGCGATACGCAGTATTTT. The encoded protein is CASSQGRRGGVSDTQYF.

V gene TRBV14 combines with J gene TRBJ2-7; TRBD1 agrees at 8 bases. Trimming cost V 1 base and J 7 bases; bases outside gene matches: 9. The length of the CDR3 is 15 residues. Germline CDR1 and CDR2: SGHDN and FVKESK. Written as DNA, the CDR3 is TGTGCCAGCAGCCAAGTTGGCAGGGGGCGAGGTGAGCAGTACTTC. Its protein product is CASSQVGRGRGEQYF. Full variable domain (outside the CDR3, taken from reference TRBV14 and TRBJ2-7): EAGVTQFPSHSVIEKGQTVTLRCDPISGHDNLYWYRRVMGKEIKFLLHFVKESKQDESGMPNNRFLAERTGGTYSTLKVQPAELEDSGVYFCASSQVGRGRGEQYFGPGTRLTVT.

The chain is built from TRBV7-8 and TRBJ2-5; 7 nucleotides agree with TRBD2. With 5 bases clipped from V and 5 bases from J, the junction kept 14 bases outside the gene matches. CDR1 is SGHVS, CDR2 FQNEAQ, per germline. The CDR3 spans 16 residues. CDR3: CASSSLGRGRGETQYF. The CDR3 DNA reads TGTGCCAGCAGCAGTTTAGGGCGGGGGAGAGGGGAGACCCAGTACTTC.

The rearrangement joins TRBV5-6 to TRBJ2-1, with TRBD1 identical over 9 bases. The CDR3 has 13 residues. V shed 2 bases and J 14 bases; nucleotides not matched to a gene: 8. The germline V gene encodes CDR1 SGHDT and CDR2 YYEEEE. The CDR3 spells CASSFPRTGVEFF. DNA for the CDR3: TGTGCCAGCAGCTTTCCCCGGACAGGGGTAGAGTTCTTC.

CDR3 nucleotides: TGTGCCAGTACTCCCCCAGGGCCCTATGGGGGCTACACCTTC. Residues: CASTPPGPYGGYTF. The chain uses TRBV19 and TRBJ1-2; the D gene is possibly TRBD1 (5 bases). The CDR3 length is 14 residues. Trimming cost V 7 bases and J 8 bases, with 20 bases left between them. CDR1 is LNHDA, CDR2 SQIVND, per germline (reference sequence).